The clone carrying this T cell receptor (beta chain) came up a few times. Its antigen is currently unknown. This sample is drawn from a study of breast tumors, draining lymph nodes, adjacent tissues. The study's findings and limits: The data were judged consistent with most tumor T cells coming from lymph node and expanding in tumor.

Samples came from axillary lymph nodes draining the breast cancer. Trimming removed 0 bases at V and 0 bases at J, with 6 bases between. Germline V gene lookup returns CDR1 LGHDT and CDR2 YNNKEL (reference sequence). The CDR3 covers 15 residues. TCRdb recomputed calls from the multiplex PCR reads with MiXCR, one row per CDR3 protein. The repertoire holds some 150,000 distinct CDR3 sequences, with approximately 20% as singletons. The gene calls are TRBV3-1 and TRBJ2-1, with D unresolved. The sequence came from a female donor with breast cancer. Some clones in this sample may be carry-over from other donors' samples. The sample was axillary lymph node tissue. The CDR3 nucleotides are TGTGCCAGCAGCCAAGAAGTTAGCTCCTACAATGAGCAGTTCTTC. Protein sequence: CASSQEVSSYNEQFF.